The 10 T cell receptor beta chains reported below all come from one sample, sequenced in a study of T and B cells in COVID-19 patients. TRB rearrangements were amplified by multiplex PCR with BIOMED2 TRB-A/B primers. From the multiplex PCR reads, TCRdb called clonotypes with MiXCR, one entry per CDR3 protein. The sample holds 8,000 to 9,500 distinct CDR3 sequences, under 30% seen once. TRB was amplified from about 260-540 ng of blood genomic DNA. Sequences were obtained from blood. These receptors were collected from a human donor who had recovered from COVID-19.

By proportion, this clonotype is medium-sized. The chain recombines TRBV12-3 or TRBV12-4 with TRBJ2-5; D possibly matches TRBD1 or TRBD2 (6 bases each). V was pared by 3 bases and J by 5 bases, with 16 bases between. The length of the CDR3 is 15 residues. CDR3 bases: TGTGCCAGCAGTTTCGCAGGGGTAGGGGGGGAGACCCAGTACTTC. Translating it yields CASSFAGVGGETQYF.

This clonotype is judged medium-sized. The chain links TRBV19 to TRBJ2-7, with 8 nucleotides matching TRBD1. Germline trimming cut 1 base from V and 6 bases from J; bases unmatched to any gene: 5. This CDR3 is 14 amino acids long. Germline assignment: CDR1 LNHDA and CDR2 SQIVND (reference sequence). CDR3 region: CASSIAAGGLEQYF. The CDR3 coding sequence is TGTGCCAGTAGTATAGCGGCAGGGGGCCTCGAGCAGTACTTC.

The chain employs TRBV7-6 and TRBJ2-7, with TRBD2 identical over 8 bases. The J segment lost 5 bases and the V segment lost 4 bases, leaving 7 bases of the junction unmatched. The CDR3 contains 14 residues. Germline V CDR1 and CDR2: SGHVS, FNYEAQ. The CDR3 loop is CASSYNPGGNEQYF. For the CDR3, the DNA is TGTGCCAGCAGCTATAACCCGGGGGGGAACGAGCAGTACTTC.

This clonotype counts as large. The rearrangement links TRBV13 to TRBJ1-2, with TRBD1 matching 9 bases. The CDR3 has 15 amino acids. Germline V gives CDR1 PRHDT, CDR2 FYEKMQ (reference sequence). Trimming at V came to 5 bases and at J to 2 bases, leaving 6 bases not matched to a gene. CDR3 bases: TGTGCCAGCAGCGTTGAACAGGGGGCGAACTATGGCTACACCTTC. Encoded protein: CASSVEQGANYGYTF.

This clonotype has a handful of counts. CDR3 amino acids: CASSPGTGDRNQPQHF. The CDR3 region has the DNA TGTGCCAGCAGCCCTGGGACAGGGGATCGAAATCAGCCCCAGCATTTT. This chain connects TRBV6-5 to TRBJ1-5; TRBD1 agrees at 10 bases. The V gene's germline CDR1 is MNHEY and CDR2 SVGAGI. V lost 6 bases and J lost 4; bases outside the gene matches: 9. This CDR3 comprises 16 residues.

By share, this clonotype ranks as medium-sized. The chain has TRBV29-1 and TRBJ1-1, with D perhaps TRBD1 (5 bases). This CDR3 has 12 residues. V gave up 3 bases and J gave up 8 bases, with 13 bases separating them. Germline V gene lookup returns CDR1 SQVTM and CDR2 ANQGSEA. The CDR3 here is CSVDPTNREAFF. The CDR3 nucleotides are TGCAGCGTTGATCCCACCAACAGGGAAGCTTTCTTT.

This clonotype was seen only once. The rearrangement links TRBV7-2 to TRBJ2-7, with D perhaps matching TRBD1 or TRBD2 (5 bases each). V lost 5 bases and J lost 2, with 16 bases in between. Germline values: CDR1 SGHTA, CDR2 FQGNSA. The CDR3 runs 15 residues. The CDR3 sequence: CASSPEGRVTYEQYF. CDR3 nucleotide sequence: TGTGCCAGCAGCCCAGAGGGCAGGGTGACCTACGAGCAGTACTTC.

Relative to its sample, this clonotype is medium-sized (0.01 to 0.1%). The CDR3 protein is CASSIARIAESSYNEQFF. The CDR3 DNA sequence: TGTGCCAGTAGTATAGCCCGAATAGCGGAATCCTCCTACAATGAGCAGTTCTTC. The J gene is TRBJ2-1, the V gene TRBV19; D possibly corresponds to TRBD2 (6 bases). V lost 1 base to trimming and J lost 0 bases, with 16 bases between them. CDR1 LNHDA and CDR2 SQIVND come from the germline V gene (reference sequence). This CDR3 is 18 amino acids long.

The DNA of the CDR3 is TGCAGTGCTCGCCCTGGTGGGTCCTACGAGCAGTACTTC. Residues: CSARPGGSYEQYF. The V call is TRBV20-1, the J call TRBJ2-7; D is unclear. Germline loops: CDR1 DFQATT, CDR2 SNEGSKA (reference sequence). CDR3 size: 13 residues. V dropped 5 bases and J dropped 1 base, with 12 bases sitting between them.

This clonotype was seen a few times. This chain links TRBV4-1 with TRBJ2-1, with unresolved D. The CDR3 totals 13 residues. CDR1 is MGHRA and CDR2 is YSYEKL in the germline V gene. Trimming cost V 4 bases and J 8 bases, with 12 bases left between them. DNA of the CDR3: TGCGCCAGCAGCCGGGCAGATGGGGATGAGCAGTTCTTC. Translating gives CASSRADGDEQFF.